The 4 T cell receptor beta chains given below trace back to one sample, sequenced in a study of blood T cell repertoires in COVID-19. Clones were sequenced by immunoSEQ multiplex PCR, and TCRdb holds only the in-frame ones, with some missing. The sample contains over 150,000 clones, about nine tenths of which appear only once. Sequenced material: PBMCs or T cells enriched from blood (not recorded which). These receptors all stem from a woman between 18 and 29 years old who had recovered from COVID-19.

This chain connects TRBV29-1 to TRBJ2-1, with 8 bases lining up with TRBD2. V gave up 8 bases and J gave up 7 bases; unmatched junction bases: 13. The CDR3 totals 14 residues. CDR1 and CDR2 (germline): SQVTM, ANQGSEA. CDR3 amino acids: CSPRLGGRLNEQFF. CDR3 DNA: TGCAGCCCTCGACTGGGCGGGAGGCTAAATGAGCAGTTCTTC.

The CDR3 nucleotides read TGCGCCAGCAGCTTGTTTTCCCGCTCGAGCGGGGTGAACACTGAAGCTTTCTTT. This translates into CASSLFSRSSGVNTEAFF. V and J are TRBV5-1 and TRBJ1-1; D ambiguous. The CDR3 contains 18 residues. Per the germline V gene, CDR1 is SGHRS and CDR2 is YFSETQ. V was clipped by 1 base and J by 0 bases, with 19 bases between them.

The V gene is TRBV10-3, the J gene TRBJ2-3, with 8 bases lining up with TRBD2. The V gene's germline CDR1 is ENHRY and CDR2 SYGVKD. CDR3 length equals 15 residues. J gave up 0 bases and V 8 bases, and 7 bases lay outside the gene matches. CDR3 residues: CAISGGGTSTDTQYF. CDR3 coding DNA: TGTGCCATCTCGGGAGGGGGTACGAGCACAGATACGCAGTATTTT.

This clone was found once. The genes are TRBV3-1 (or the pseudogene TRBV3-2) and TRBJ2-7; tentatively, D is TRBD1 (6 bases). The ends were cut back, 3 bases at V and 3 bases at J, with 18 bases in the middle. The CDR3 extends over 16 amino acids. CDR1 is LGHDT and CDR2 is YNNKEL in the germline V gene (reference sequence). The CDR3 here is CASSQGIGGAFYEQYF. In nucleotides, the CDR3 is TGTGCCAGCAGCCAGGGTATTGGGGGCGCTTTCTACGAGCAGTACTTC.